Given below is one T cell receptor (beta chain) in context. Sequenced by immunoSEQ multiplex PCR; TCRdb stores in-frame clones only, minus some. The sample includes over 250,000 clones, around 80% of them seen just once. Germline CDR1 is SEHNR and CDR2 is FQNEAQ (reference sequence). This CDR3 spans 16 amino acids. V gave up 5 bases and J gave up 5 bases; unmatched junction bases: 9. These data are taken from a study of blood T cell repertoires in COVID-19. About the study: T cells, B-cell-depleted T cells, or PBMCs provided the cDNA or gDNA that served as material.

Recruits, aged roughly 18 to 95 years, lived in 20 to 30 US areas. This receptor was obtained from a man aged 25-45 years with acute COVID-19. Sequencing was carried out using PBMCs or T cells enriched from blood (not recorded which). V gene TRBV7-9 combines with J gene TRBJ2-2, with TRBD1 identical over 9 bases. This CDR3 reads CASSRDRARWTGELFF. Here the CDR3 DNA reads TGTGCCAGCAGCAGGGACAGGGCTAGATGGACCGGGGAGCTGTTTTTT.